Listed below are T cell receptor beta chains from one sample, sequenced in a study of shared clonotypes between healthy human individuals. TCRdb keeps only in-frame clones here, not all; method: immunoSEQ multiplex PCR. The sample consists of 800,000 or so clones, approximately 96% of them appearing once. Sample: naive CD8+ T cells sorted from blood. The origin of the receptors is a man aged 30-40 years in good health. Both conserved end residues are part of each CDR3. The order of the fields is J gene, D gene, V gene, clone size, CDR3 DNA, CDR3 protein. The D gene is left open where the match is weak. Clone sizes are given selectively: once, few, many, or a class where the clone is expanded.

TRBJ2-1 TRBD2 TRBV28 . TGTGCCAGCAGTTTTTCTCGGACTAGCGGCTACAATGAGCAGTTCTTC CASSFSRTSGYNEQFF
TRBJ2-1 . TRBV11-2 . TGTGCCAGCAGCTTAGATCCCGACTATACGCTCTGGTACAATGAGCAGTTCTTC CASSLDPDYTLWYNEQFF
TRBJ2-3 TRBD2 TRBV15 . TGTGCCACCTCTGGGGGGGTAGGCACAGATACGCAGTATTTT CATSGGVGTDTQYF
TRBJ2-7 TRBD2 TRBV5-6 . TGTGCCAGCAGCTTGGGTACTAGCGGGCTATACGAGCAGTACTTC CASSLGTSGLYEQYF
TRBJ2-7 . TRBV9 . TGTGCCAGCAGTGTAAGTCCGGACGGGAACTACGAGCAGTACTTC CASSVSPDGNYEQYF
TRBJ2-7 TRBD2 TRBV9 . TGTGCCAGCAGCCCCTTAGGTAGCGGGCCTTCGGGTGAGCAGTACTTC CASSPLGSGPSGEQYF
TRBJ2-7 . TRBV7-9 . TGTGCCAGCAGCTTAGTAAGCTACGAGCAGTACTTC CASSLVSYEQYF
TRBJ1-5 . TRBV28 . TGTGCCAGCAGTCCGACCCCTTCACATCAGCCCCAGCATTTT CASSPTPSHQPQHF
TRBJ2-7 . TRBV5-6 . TGTGCCAGCAGCTTCGGACAACCGAACTCCTACGAGCAGTACTTC CASSFGQPNSYEQYF
TRBJ1-2 . TRBV5-1 once TGCGCTAGCAGCTTCGACAGGACCAACTCCTATGGCTACACCTTC CASSFDRTNSYGYTF
TRBJ2-5 TRBD1 TRBV13 once TGTGCCAGCAGCTCCGAAGGACAGGGGAGAGAGACCCAGTACTTC CASSSEGQGRETQYF
TRBJ1-1 . TRBV7-9 once TGTGCCAGCAGCTCCAGGGGTATAGGCACTGAAGCTTTCTTT CASSSRGIGTEAFF
TRBJ2-7 TRBD2 TRBV9 . TGTGCCAGCAGCCCCTCGGGAGGGTCCGACGAGCAGTACTTC CASSPSGGSDEQYF
TRBJ2-7 TRBD2 TRBV6-5 . TGTGCCAGCAGTTACTCGCCTAGCGGGAGAAACGAGCAGTACTTC CASSYSPSGRNEQYF
TRBJ2-2 . TRBV13 once TGTGCCAGCAGCTTAGTCCTCTCGAAGAACACCGGGGAGCTGTTTTTT CASSLVLSKNTGELFF
TRBJ2-3 . TRBV7-9 . TGTGCCAGCAGCTCGTCCTACACAGATACGCAGTATTTT CASSSSYTDTQYF
TRBJ2-3 . TRBV10-3 once TGTGCCACTGCGGAAGAGTACACAGATACGCAGTATTTT CATAEEYTDTQYF
TRBJ2-3 . TRBV30 . TGTGCCTGGAGCCACTACGATGACAGTCACGCAGATACGCAGTATTTT CAWSHYDDSHADTQYF
TRBJ1-2 TRBD1 TRBV6-5 once TGTGCCAGCAGTACAGGGGTAAACTATGGCTACACCTTC CASSTGVNYGYTF
TRBJ2-7 TRBD2 TRBV5-6 once TGTGCCAGCAGCTTGTTACTGGGACTACAATCCTACGAGCAGTACTTC CASSLLLGLQSYEQYF
TRBJ1-1 . TRBV15 . TGTGCCACCAGCAAAATAACGGGGAACACTGAAGCTTTCTTT CATSKITGNTEAFF
TRBJ1-4 . TRBV10-3 . TGTGCCATCAGTGATGGATCTAATGAAAAACTGTTTTTT CAISDGSNEKLFF
TRBJ2-1 . TRBV2 . TGTGCCAGCAGTGGAATCGGTGATCCCAATGAGCAGTTCTTC CASSGIGDPNEQFF
TRBJ2-7 . TRBV7-9 . TGTGCCAGCAGCTTAGCCGGCGAGCAGTACTTC CASSLAGEQYF
TRBJ2-1 TRBD2 TRBV9 . TGTGCCAGCAGCGGGCGGACTAGCGACTACAATGAGCAGTTCTTC CASSGRTSDYNEQFF
TRBJ1-3 . TRBV7-9 . TGTGCCAGCAGCTTAGGGGGACTGTCTGGAAACACCATATATTTT CASSLGGLSGNTIYF
TRBJ2-7 TRBD1 TRBV9 . TGTGCCAGCAGCGTCCTTACAGACAGGGGCGAGCAGTACTTC CASSVLTDRGEQYF
TRBJ2-7 . TRBV10-1 . TGCGCCAGCAGTGACAGCTCCTACGAGCAGTACTTC CASSDSSYEQYF
TRBJ1-3 TRBD1 TRBV9 . TGTGCCAGCAGCGTAGGGGACAGCTCTGGAAACACCATATATTTT CASSVGDSSGNTIYF
TRBJ2-7 TRBD1 TRBV6-1 . TGTGCCAGCAGTTTGGGACAGACCTACGAGCAGTACTTC CASSLGQTYEQYF
TRBJ1-5 . TRBV9 . TGTGCCAGCAGCCCCCGGGGGATCGATTTTAGCAATCAGCCCCAGCATTTT CASSPRGIDFSNQPQHF
TRBJ1-1 . TRBV12-5 . TGTGCTAGTGGTTTCGTGGGGGAAGCTTTCTTT CASGFVGEAFF
TRBJ1-2 TRBD1 TRBV5-6 . TGTGCCAGCAGCTTGGGTTTAGTATGGGACAGTAACTATGGCTACACCTTC CASSLGLVWDSNYGYTF
TRBJ1-1 TRBD1 TRBV27 . TGTGCCAGCACGGACAGGGTGAACACTGAAGCTTTCTTT CASTDRVNTEAFF
TRBJ2-6 . TRBV9 . TGTGCCAGCACCAATGACCGAAGGGGCTCTGGGGCCAACGTCCTGACTTTC CASTNDRRGSGANVLTF
TRBJ2-7 TRBD2 TRBV11-2 . TGTGCCAGCAGCTCCCCAGGAGGGACTAGCGGGAGTTGGGCCTACGAGCAGTACTTC CASSSPGGTSGSWAYEQYF
TRBJ2-3 TRBD2 TRBV6-6 . TGTGCCAGCAGTCTTACCGGGACTAGGTCGGCAGATACGCAGTATTTT CASSLTGTRSADTQYF
TRBJ2-7 . TRBV9 . TGTGCCAGCAGCGTAGAAACAGGCTACGAGCAGTACTTC CASSVETGYEQYF
TRBJ2-1 . TRBV25-1 . TGTGCCAGCAAGTCTTTTGGGTGGGATGAGCAGTTCTTC CASKSFGWDEQFF
TRBJ2-1 . TRBV6-1 . TGTGCCAGCAGTGCCTGGTGGGGGAGCTCCTACAATGAGCAGTTCTTC CASSAWWGSSYNEQFF
TRBJ2-1 . TRBV9 . TGTGCCAGCAGCGTCGGCCAGGGTCTGGTCGATGAGCAGTTCTTC CASSVGQGLVDEQFF